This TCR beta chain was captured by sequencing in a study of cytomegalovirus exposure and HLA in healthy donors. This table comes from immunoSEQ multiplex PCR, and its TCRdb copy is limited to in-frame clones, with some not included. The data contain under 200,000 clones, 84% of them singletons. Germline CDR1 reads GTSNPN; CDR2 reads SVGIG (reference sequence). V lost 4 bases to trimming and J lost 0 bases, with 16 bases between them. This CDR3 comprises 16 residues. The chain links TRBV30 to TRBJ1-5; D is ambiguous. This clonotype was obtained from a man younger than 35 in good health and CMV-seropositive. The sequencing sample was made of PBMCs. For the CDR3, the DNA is TGTGCCTGGACAACGGGAAACTTGGGTAGCAATCAGCCCCAGCATTTT. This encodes CAWTTGNLGSNQPQHF.